These 15 T cell receptor beta chains were all obtained from the same sample, sequenced in a study of control samples from healthy donors and cancer patients. Measured with immunoSEQ multiplex PCR; TCRdb has only the in-frame clones, and not every one. This table has fewer than 65,000 clones, approximately 80% appearing once. The material sequenced was blood. Source of these receptors: a man between 65 and 85 years old in good health.

The chain has TRBV5-1 and TRBJ1-1; 8 bases match TRBD1. CDR3 length: 16 residues. Germline V gene sequence: CDR1 SGHRS, CDR2 YFSETQ. V gave up 4 bases and J gave up 2 bases; unmatched junction bases: 10. Here the CDR3 DNA reads TGCGCCAGCAGCCCCACCACAGGGGGGAGAAACACTGAAGCTTTCTTT. Translation gives CASSPTTGGRNTEAFF.

The chain joins TRBV6-2 or TRBV6-3 to TRBJ1-1; D is perhaps TRBD1 (6 bases). The CDR3 covers 15 residues. CDR1 MNHEY and CDR2 SVGEGT come from the germline V gene. Trimming cost V 2 bases and J 1 base, with 11 bases left between them. The CDR3 loop reads CASSYTQGGNTEAFF. The DNA for the CDR3 is TGTGCCAGCAGTTACACACAGGGAGGGAACACTGAAGCTTTCTTT.

CDR3 amino acids: CASSLGSGVNEQYF. Here the CDR3 DNA reads TGTGCCAGCAGCTTGGGTAGCGGGGTCAACGAGCAGTACTTC. This chain links TRBV5-4 with TRBJ2-7; 8 bases fit TRBD2. The CDR3 is 14 amino acids. Germline-derived CDR1 and CDR2 are SGHNT and YYREEE (reference sequence). Germline trimming cut 0 bases from V and 5 bases from J; bases unmatched to any gene: 4.

The chain links TRBV5-5 to TRBJ1-6; no reliable D call. V gave up 4 bases and J gave up 4 bases, with 12 bases separating them. This CDR3 spans 15 amino acids. From germline, CDR1 is SGHKS and CDR2 YYEKEE (reference sequence). DNA for the CDR3: TGTGCCAGCAGCCCTCAATTCCCATATAATTCACCCCTCCACTTT. Amino acid sequence: CASSPQFPYNSPLHF.

This chain links TRBV5-1 with TRBJ2-1; TRBD2 matches 12 bases. V lost 4 bases to trimming and J lost 6 bases; unmatched junction nucleotides: 5. CDR3 length equals 15 residues. Per germline, CDR1 SGHRS and CDR2 YFSETQ. Here the CDR3 reads CASSATLAGGNEQFF. The CDR3, as DNA: TGCGCCAGCAGCGCCACACTAGCGGGAGGCAATGAGCAGTTCTTC.

This chain uses TRBV19 with TRBJ2-3; no clear D. The CDR3 spans 12 residues. V was pared by 3 bases and J by 8 bases, with 9 bases between. Germline V lookup: CDR1 LNHDA, CDR2 SQIVND (reference sequence). The CDR3 DNA reads as TGTGCCAGTAGTATTGGGCCGGCTACGCAGTATTTT. This encodes CASSIGPATQYF.

The table lists this clone with a few counts. The chain links TRBV14 to TRBJ2-2; D is uncertain. V was pared by 4 bases and J by 2 bases, with 5 bases between. The CDR3 runs to 13 residues. Germline V gene lookup returns CDR1 SGHDN and CDR2 FVKESK. For the CDR3, the DNA is TGTGCCAGCAGCCCGGTCAACACCGGGGAGCTGTTTTTT. Its protein product is CASSPVNTGELFF.

The chain couples TRBV6-2 or TRBV6-3 to TRBJ2-3, with no clear D. Per the germline V gene, CDR1 is MNHEY and CDR2 is SVGEGT. Deletions cut 2 bases from V and 1 base from J, with 19 bases between. The CDR3 is 18 residues long. In nucleotides, the CDR3 is TGTGCCAGCAGTTACGGGATATGGTCTCCAGTCGGCACAGATACGCAGTATTTT. Translation: CASSYGIWSPVGTDTQYF.

The sample holds one count of this clone. The rearrangement links TRBV3-1 (or the pseudogene TRBV3-2) to TRBJ2-3, with TRBD1 identical over 7 bases. Per the germline V gene, CDR1 is LGHDT and CDR2 is YNNKEL (reference sequence). J was trimmed by 4 bases and V by 4 bases; bases with no gene match: 11. The CDR3 contains 16 residues. In DNA, the CDR3 is TGTGCCAGCAGCCTTCATTCCACAGGGGCCGCAGATACGCAGTATTTT. It specifies CASSLHSTGAADTQYF.

The chain combines TRBV7-9 with TRBJ1-6, with D possibly matching TRBD1 (5 bases). CDR3 length: 15 residues. Germline CDR1 is SEHNR and CDR2 is FQNEAQ (reference sequence). V was clipped by 2 bases and J by 9 bases, with 14 bases between them. This CDR3 reads CASSLFGTRASPLHF. CDR3 DNA sequence: TGTGCCAGCAGCTTATTCGGGACCAGGGCTTCACCCCTCCACTTT.

V gene TRBV18 combines with J gene TRBJ1-1; 7 positions match TRBD1. The V gene end was trimmed by 0 bases and the J gene end by 5 bases; junction bases not matched to a gene: 6. Per germline, CDR1 KGHSH and CDR2 LQKENI. CDR3 length equals 15 residues. The CDR3 DNA is TGTGCCAGCTCACCACCTTTGCCCAGGGGGACTGAAGCTTTCTTT. It is translated as CASSPPLPRGTEAFF.

The rearrangement links TRBV29-1 to TRBJ2-3; possible D gene TRBD1, 5 bases. The CDR3 spans 12 residues. Germline CDR1 and CDR2: SQVTM and ANQGSEA. Trimming took off 7 bases at V and 1 base at J, with 9 bases between the two ends. The CDR3 is CSAMTGTDTQYF. The CDR3, as DNA: TGCAGCGCTATGACAGGCACAGATACGCAGTATTTT.

The gene calls are TRBV18 and TRBJ2-5, with 10 bases lining up with TRBD2. V lost 6 bases to trimming and J lost 2 bases; unmatched junction nucleotides: 9. CDR1 and CDR2 from the germline V gene are KGHSH and LQKENI. The CDR3 has 16 residues. DNA for the CDR3: TGTGCCAGCTCTACGAGCGGGAGGGATCTTCAAGAGACCCAGTACTTC. Translated, it gives CASSTSGRDLQETQYF.

This clone showed up just once. The gene calls are TRBV5-4 and TRBJ2-5, with 9 bases identical to TRBD2. CDR3 length equals 15 residues. V shed 0 bases, J shed 1 base, and the junction held 1 base outside the gene matches. Germline CDR1 reads SGHNT; CDR2 reads YYREEE (reference sequence). The CDR3 loop is CASSLGLAVQETQYF. The CDR3 DNA is TGTGCCAGCAGCTTGGGACTAGCGGTCCAAGAGACCCAGTACTTC.

The genes are TRBV5-4 and TRBJ2-7; the D is unclear. CDR3 length: 12 amino acids. Germline V gene sequence: CDR1 SGHNT, CDR2 YYREEE (reference sequence). V was trimmed by 4 bases and J by 4 bases, leaving 9 bases between them. CDR3 bases: TGTGCCAGCAGCCGCGGACCATACGAGCAGTACTTC. Its translation: CASSRGPYEQYF.